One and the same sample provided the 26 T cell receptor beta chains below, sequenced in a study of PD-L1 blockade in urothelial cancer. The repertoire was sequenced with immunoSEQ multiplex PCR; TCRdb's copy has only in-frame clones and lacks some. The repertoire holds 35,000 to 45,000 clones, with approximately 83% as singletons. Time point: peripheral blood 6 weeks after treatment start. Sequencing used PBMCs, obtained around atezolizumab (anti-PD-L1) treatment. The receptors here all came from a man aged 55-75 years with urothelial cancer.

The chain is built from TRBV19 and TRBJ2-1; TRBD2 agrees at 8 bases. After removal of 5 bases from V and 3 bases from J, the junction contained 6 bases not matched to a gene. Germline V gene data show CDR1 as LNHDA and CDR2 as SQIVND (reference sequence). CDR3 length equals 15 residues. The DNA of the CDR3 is TGTGCCAGTAGTGCCGGGACTAGAGGCTACAATGAGCAGTTCTTC. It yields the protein CASSAGTRGYNEQFF. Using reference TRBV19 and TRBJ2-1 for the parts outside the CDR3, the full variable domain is DGGITQSPKYLFRKEGQNVTLSCEQNLNHDAMYWYRQDPGQGLRLIYYSQIVNDFQKGDIAEGYSVSREKKESFPLTVTSAQKNPTAFYLCASSAGTRGYNEQFFGPGTRLTVL.

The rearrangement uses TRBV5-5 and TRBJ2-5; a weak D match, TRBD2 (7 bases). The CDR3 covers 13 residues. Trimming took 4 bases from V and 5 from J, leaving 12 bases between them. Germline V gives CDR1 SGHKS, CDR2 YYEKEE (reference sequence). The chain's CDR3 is CASSGGGLETQYF. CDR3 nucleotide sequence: TGTGCCAGCAGCGGGGGGGGGCTGGAGACCCAGTACTTC.

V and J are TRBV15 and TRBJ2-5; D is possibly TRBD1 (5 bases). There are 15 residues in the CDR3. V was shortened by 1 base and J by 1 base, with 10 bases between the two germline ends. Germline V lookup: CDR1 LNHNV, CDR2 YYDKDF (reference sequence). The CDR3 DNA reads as TGTGCCACCAGCAGAGCCCGGACACGCCAAGAGACCCAGTACTTC. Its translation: CATSRARTRQETQYF.

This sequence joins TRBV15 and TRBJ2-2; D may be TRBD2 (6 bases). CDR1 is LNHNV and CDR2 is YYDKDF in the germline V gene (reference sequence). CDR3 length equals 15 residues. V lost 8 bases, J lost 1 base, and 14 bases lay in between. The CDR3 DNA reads TGTGCCACCCGCCCCGGGGGTTTGAACACCGGGGAGCTGTTTTTT. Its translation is CATRPGGLNTGELFF.

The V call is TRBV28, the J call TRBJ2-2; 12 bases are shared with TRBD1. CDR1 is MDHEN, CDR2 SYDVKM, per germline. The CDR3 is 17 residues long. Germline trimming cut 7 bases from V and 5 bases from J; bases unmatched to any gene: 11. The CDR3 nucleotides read TGTGCCAGCACTAGGGACAGGGGGCTATTTAGTACCGGGGAGCTGTTTTTT. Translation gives CASTRDRGLFSTGELFF.

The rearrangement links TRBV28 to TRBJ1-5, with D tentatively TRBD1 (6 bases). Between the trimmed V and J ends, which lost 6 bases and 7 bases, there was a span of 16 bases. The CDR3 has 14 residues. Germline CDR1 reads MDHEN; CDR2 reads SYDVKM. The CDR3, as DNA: TGTGCCAGCAGCCCGACCCTTGGGGGCCAGCCCCAGCATTTT. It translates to CASSPTLGGQPQHF.

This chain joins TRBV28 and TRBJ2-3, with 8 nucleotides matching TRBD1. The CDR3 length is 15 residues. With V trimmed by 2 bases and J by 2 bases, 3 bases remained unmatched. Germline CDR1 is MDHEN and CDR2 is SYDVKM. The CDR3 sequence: CASSLRTGFTDTQYF. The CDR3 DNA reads TGTGCCAGCAGTTTAAGGACAGGGTTCACAGATACGCAGTATTTT.

The CDR3 loop is CSGLFGPIQYF. The CDR3, as DNA: TGCAGTGGGCTCTTTGGGCCCATTCAGTACTTC. The chain couples TRBV20-1 to TRBJ2-4, with D unclear. Trimming took off 7 bases at V and 9 bases at J, with 13 bases between the two ends. From germline, CDR1 is DFQATT and CDR2 SNEGSKA (reference sequence). This CDR3 has 11 residues.

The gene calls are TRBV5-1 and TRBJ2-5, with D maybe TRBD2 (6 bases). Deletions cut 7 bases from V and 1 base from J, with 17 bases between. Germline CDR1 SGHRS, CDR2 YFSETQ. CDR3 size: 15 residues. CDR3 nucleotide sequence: TGCGCCAGCCAATCGGGAGTGGTAGGCCAAGAGACCCAGTACTTC. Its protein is CASQSGVVGQETQYF.

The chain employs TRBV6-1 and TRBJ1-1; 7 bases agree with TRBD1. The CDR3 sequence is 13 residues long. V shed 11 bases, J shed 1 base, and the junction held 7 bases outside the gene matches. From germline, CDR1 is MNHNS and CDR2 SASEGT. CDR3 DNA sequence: TGTGCCTCCGGGAACAGGGGGAACACTGAAGCTTTCTTT. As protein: CASGNRGNTEAFF.

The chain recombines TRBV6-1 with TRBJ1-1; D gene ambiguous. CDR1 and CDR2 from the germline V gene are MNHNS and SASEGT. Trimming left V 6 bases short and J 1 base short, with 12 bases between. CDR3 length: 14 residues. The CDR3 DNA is TGTGCCAGCAGAGACATTAACAGGAACACTGAAGCTTTCTTT. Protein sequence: CASRDINRNTEAFF.

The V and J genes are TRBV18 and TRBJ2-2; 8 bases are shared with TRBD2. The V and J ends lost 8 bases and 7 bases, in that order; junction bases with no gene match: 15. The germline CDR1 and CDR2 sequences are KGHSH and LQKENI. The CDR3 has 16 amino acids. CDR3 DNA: TGTGCCAGCCGTCCGGGCCCGGGGGGGCCCGACGGGGAGCTGTTTTTT. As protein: CASRPGPGGPDGELFF.

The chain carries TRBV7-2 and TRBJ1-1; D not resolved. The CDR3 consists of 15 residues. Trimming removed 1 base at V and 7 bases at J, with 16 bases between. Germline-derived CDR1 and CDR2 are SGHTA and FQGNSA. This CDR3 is CASSLVQLPFDEAFF. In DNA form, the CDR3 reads TGTGCCAGCAGCTTAGTACAGCTACCATTTGATGAAGCTTTCTTT.

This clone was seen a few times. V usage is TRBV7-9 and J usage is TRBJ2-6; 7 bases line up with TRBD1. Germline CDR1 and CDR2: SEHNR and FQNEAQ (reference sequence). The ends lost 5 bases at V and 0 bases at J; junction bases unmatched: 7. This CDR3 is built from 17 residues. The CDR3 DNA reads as TGTGCCAGCAGCACGGGACAGCCCAGCTCTGGGGCCAACGTCCTGACTTTC. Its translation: CASSTGQPSSGANVLTF.

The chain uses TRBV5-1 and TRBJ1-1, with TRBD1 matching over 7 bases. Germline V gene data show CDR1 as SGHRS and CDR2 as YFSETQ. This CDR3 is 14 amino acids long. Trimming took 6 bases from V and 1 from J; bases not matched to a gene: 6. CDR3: CASTQTGRNTEAFF. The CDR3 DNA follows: TGCGCCAGCACCCAGACAGGGAGGAACACTGAAGCTTTCTTT. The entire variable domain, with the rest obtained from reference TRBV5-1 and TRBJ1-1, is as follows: KAGVTQTPRYLIKTRGQQVTLSCSPISGHRSVSWYQQTPGQGLQFLFEYFSETQRNKGNFPGRFSGRQFSNSRSEMNVSTLELGDSALYLCASTQTGRNTEAFFGQGTRLTVV.

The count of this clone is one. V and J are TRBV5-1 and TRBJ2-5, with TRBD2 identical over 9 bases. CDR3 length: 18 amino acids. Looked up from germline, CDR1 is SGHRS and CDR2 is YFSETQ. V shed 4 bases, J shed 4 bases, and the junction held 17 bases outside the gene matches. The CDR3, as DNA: TGCGCCAGCAGCCTGACTCCGGGACTAGCTCCCCAGGCAGAGACCCAGTACTTC. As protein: CASSLTPGLAPQAETQYF.

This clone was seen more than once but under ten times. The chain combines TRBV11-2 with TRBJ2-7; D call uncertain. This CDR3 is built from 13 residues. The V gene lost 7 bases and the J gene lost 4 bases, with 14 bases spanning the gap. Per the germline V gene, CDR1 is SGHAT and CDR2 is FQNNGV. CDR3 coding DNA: TGTGCCAGCACGCGGTGGCAACTATACGAGCAGTACTTC. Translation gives CASTRWQLYEQYF.

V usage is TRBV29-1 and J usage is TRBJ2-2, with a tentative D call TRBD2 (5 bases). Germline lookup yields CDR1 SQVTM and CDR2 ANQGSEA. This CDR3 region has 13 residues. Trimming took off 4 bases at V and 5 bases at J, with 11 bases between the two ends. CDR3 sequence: CSVGRGMTGELFF. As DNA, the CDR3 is TGCAGCGTTGGGAGAGGGATGACCGGGGAGCTGTTTTTT.

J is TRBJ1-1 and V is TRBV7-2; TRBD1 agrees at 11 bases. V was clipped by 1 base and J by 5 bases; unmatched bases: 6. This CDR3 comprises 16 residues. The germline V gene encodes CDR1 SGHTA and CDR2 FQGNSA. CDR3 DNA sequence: TGTGCCAGCAGCTTAGTTGCCGGGACAGGGGGTACTGAAGCTTTCTTT. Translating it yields CASSLVAGTGGTEAFF.

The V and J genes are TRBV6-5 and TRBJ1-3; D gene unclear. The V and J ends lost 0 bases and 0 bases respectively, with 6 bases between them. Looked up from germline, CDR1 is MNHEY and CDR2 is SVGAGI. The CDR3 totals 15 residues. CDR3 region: CASSYSWSSGNTIYF. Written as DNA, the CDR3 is TGTGCCAGCAGTTACTCTTGGAGCTCTGGAAACACCATATATTTT.

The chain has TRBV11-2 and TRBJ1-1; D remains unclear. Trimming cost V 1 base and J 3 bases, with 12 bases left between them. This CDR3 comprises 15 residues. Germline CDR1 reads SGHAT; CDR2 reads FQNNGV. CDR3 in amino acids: CASSLVSSWDTEAFF. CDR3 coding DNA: TGTGCCAGCAGCTTAGTATCTAGCTGGGACACTGAAGCTTTCTTT.

CDR3 in amino acids: CASSLAASSYNEQFF. The DNA of the CDR3 is TGCGCCAGCAGCTTAGCGGCTAGCTCCTACAATGAGCAGTTCTTC. This chain joins TRBV5-1 and TRBJ2-1, with TRBD2 as a possible D gene (5 bases). Trimming removed 2 bases from V and 0 bases from J, with 9 bases in between. The germline V gene has CDR1 SGHRS and CDR2 YFSETQ. The CDR3 is 15 residues long.

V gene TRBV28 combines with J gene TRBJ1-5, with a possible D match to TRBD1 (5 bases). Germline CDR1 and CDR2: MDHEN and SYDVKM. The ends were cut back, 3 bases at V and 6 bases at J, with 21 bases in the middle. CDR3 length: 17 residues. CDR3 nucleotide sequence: TGTGCCAGCAGTTTCAAGTCGTCAGGGAAGGGCGGTCAGCCCCAGCATTTT. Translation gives CASSFKSSGKGGQPQHF.

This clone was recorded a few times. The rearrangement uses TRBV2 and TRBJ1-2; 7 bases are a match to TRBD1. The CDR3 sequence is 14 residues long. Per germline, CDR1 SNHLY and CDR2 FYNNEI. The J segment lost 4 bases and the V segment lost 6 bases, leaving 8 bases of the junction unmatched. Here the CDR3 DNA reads TGTGCCAGCAGGGGACAGAGTTCAGGCTATGGCTACACCTTC. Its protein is CASRGQSSGYGYTF.

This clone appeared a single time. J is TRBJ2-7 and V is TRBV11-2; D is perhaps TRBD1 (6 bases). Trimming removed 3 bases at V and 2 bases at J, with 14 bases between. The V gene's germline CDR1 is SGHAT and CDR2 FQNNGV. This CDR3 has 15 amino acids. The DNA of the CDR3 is TGTGCCAGCAGCTTGGGACATCCTAAAACCTACGAGCAGTACTTC. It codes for CASSLGHPKTYEQYF.

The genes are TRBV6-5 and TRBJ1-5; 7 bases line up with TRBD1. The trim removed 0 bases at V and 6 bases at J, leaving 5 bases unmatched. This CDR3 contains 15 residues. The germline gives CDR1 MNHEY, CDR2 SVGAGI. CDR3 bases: TGTGCCAGCAGTTACTCTCACAGGGGCGGTCAGCCCCAGCATTTT. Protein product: CASSYSHRGGQPQHF.